These T cell receptor beta chains were read from a single sample in a study of cytomegalovirus exposure and HLA in healthy donors. The method was immunoSEQ multiplex PCR; TCRdb's version includes in-frame clones alone and lacks a portion of them. The profile covers some 140,000 clones, with 60% to 85% appearing a single time and about 4% taken by the ten largest. Sequenced input: PBMCs. These receptors were taken from a woman in her forties in good health and CMV-seronegative. Both conserved end residues are part of each CDR3. D genes are given only for firm matches. Clone size, where shown, is once, few, many, or a class for clones that have expanded.

v_call	j_call	d_call	clone_size	cdr3_aa	cdr3_nt
TRBV30	TRBJ2-1	TRBD2	.	CASFGGGWEEQFF	TGTGCCTCATTTGGGGGGGGGTGGGAAGAGCAGTTCTTC
TRBV5-4	TRBJ1-4	.	.	CASSLQGATNEKLFF	TGTGCCAGCAGCCTCCAGGGTGCAACTAATGAAAAACTGTTTTTT
TRBV2	TRBJ1-4	.	.	CASSRRGFATNEKLFF	TGTGCCAGCAGTAGACGGGGGTTTGCAACTAATGAAAAACTGTTTTTT
TRBV5-1	TRBJ2-1	TRBD2	.	CASSLLSGGGIYNEQFF	TGCGCCAGCAGCTTATTAAGCGGGGGGGGAATCTACAATGAGCAGTTCTTC
TRBV30	TRBJ1-3	TRBD1	.	CAWRTGILQGNTIYF	TGTGCCTGGAGGACAGGGATATTGCAGGGAAACACCATATATTTT
TRBV2	TRBJ2-5	.	.	CASSYTEETQYF	TGTGCCAGCAGCTACACAGAAGAGACCCAGTACTTC
TRBV11-3	TRBJ2-6	TRBD2	.	CASSGRLAGYSGANVLTF	TGTGCCAGCAGCGGTCGACTAGCGGGGTACTCTGGGGCCAACGTCCTGACTTTC
TRBV6-1	TRBJ1-4	.	few	CASATGATNEKLFF	TGTGCCAGCGCCACGGGGGCAACTAATGAAAAACTGTTTTTT
TRBV2	TRBJ2-7	.	.	CASSVGQGYEQYF	TGTGCCAGCAGTGTAGGGCAGGGCTACGAGCAGTACTTC
TRBV6-5	TRBJ1-3	.	few	CASSYSPDSGNTIYF	TGTGCCAGCAGTTACTCCCCAGACTCTGGAAACACCATATATTTT
TRBV7-9	TRBJ1-2	TRBD1	.	CASSFTGGVTYGYTF	TGTGCCAGCAGCTTCACAGGGGGCGTAACCTATGGCTACACCTTC
TRBV18	TRBJ2-1	.	.	CASSPPNSGGRYEQFF	TGTGCCAGCTCACCACCGAATTCCGGGGGGCGGTATGAGCAGTTCTTC
TRBV5-4	TRBJ1-4	.	few	CACSRGGGVSNEKLFF	TGTGCCTGTTCAAGGGGCGGAGGGGTATCTAATGAAAAACTGTTTTTT
TRBV6-5	TRBJ1-2	.	.	CASSRTDSGYGYTF	TGTGCCAGCAGCCGAACGGACAGTGGCTATGGCTACACCTTC
TRBV19	TRBJ1-4	.	.	CASSIQGTNEKLFF	TGTGCCAGTAGTATTCAGGGGACTAATGAAAAACTGTTTTTT
TRBV18	TRBJ2-5	.	few	CASSPGSLTQETQYF	TGTGCCAGCTCACCCGGCAGCCTGACACAAGAGACCCAGTACTTC
TRBV19	TRBJ1-2	.	few	CASSSAGGVNGYTF	TGTGCCAGTAGTTCGGCCGGGGGAGTTAATGGCTACACCTTC
TRBV11-3	TRBJ2-7	TRBD1	.	CASSSTTGGIYEQYF	TGTGCCAGCAGCTCAACGACAGGGGGGATCTACGAGCAGTACTTC
TRBV27	TRBJ1-1	.	few	CASRSYTEAFF	TGTGCCAGCAGGAGCTACACTGAAGCTTTCTTT
TRBV11-2	TRBJ1-1	.	.	CASSIEGGTEAFF	TGTGCCAGCAGCATAGAGGGGGGGACTGAAGCTTTCTTT
TRBV5-6	TRBJ2-7	TRBD1	.	CASSLWTGAIYEQYF	TGTGCCAGCAGCTTATGGACAGGGGCAATCTACGAGCAGTACTTC
TRBV5-1	TRBJ2-5	.	.	CASSLVAGSQETQYF	TGCGCCAGCAGCTTGGTGGCAGGATCCCAAGAGACCCAGTACTTC
TRBV27	TRBJ2-7	TRBD2	once	CASSNTGTSGITGEQYF	TGTGCCAGCAGTAACACCGGGACTAGCGGGATTACGGGTGAGCAGTACTTC
TRBV6-5	TRBJ1-1	TRBD1	few	CASSYSTTGEVTEAFF	TGTGCCAGCAGTTACTCTACAACAGGGGAGGTCACTGAAGCTTTCTTT
TRBV18	TRBJ2-1	.	.	CASSLKGQEGFDEQFF	TGTGCCAGCTCCCTCAAGGGGCAGGAAGGGTTTGATGAGCAGTTCTTC
TRBV5-4	TRBJ1-1	.	.	CASSSDIPEAFF	TGTGCCAGCAGTTCAGACATCCCTGAAGCTTTCTTT
TRBV2	TRBJ1-3	.	.	CASSGEGSGNTIYF	TGTGCCAGCAGTGGGGAGGGCTCGGGAAACACCATATATTTT
TRBV29-1	TRBJ1-1	.	.	CSVFGLGAGAFF	TGCAGCGTCTTTGGCCTAGGGGCAGGAGCTTTCTTT
TRBV2	TRBJ1-2	TRBD1	once	CASSYDRGLPYGYTF	TGTGCCAGCAGTTACGACAGGGGACTCCCCTATGGCTACACCTTC
TRBV6-5	TRBJ1-2	.	.	CASSLLGGSGYTF	TGTGCCAGCAGTTTATTAGGAGGGAGTGGCTACACCTTC
TRBV6-1	TRBJ1-5	TRBD1	.	CASSGGTASNQPQHF	TGTGCCAGCAGCGGTGGGACAGCTAGCAATCAGCCCCAGCATTTT
TRBV5-6	TRBJ2-7	.	.	CASSLDSLEQYF	TGTGCCAGCAGCTTGGACAGTCTCGAGCAGTACTTC
TRBV6-6	TRBJ1-1	.	.	CASSQGGRTEAFF	TGTGCCAGCAGCCAGGGTGGAAGGACTGAAGCTTTCTTT
TRBV28	TRBJ1-2	.	.	CASSTPTGGYTF	TGTGCCAGCAGTACCCCCACAGGGGGCTACACCTTC
TRBV10-3	TRBJ2-5	.	.	CAISGGLEGETQYF	TGTGCCATCAGTGGCGGCCTGGAGGGGGAGACCCAGTACTTC
TRBV19	TRBJ2-4	.	few	CASSGVWRNIQYF	TGTGCCAGTAGTGGCGTGTGGAGAAACATTCAGTACTTC
TRBV27	TRBJ1-2	.	.	CAVRGNYGYTF	TGTGCCGTTCGAGGGAACTATGGCTACACCTTC
TRBV7-9	TRBJ2-2	TRBD2	.	CASSLSGSGTGELFF	TGTGCCAGCAGCCTTAGCGGGAGCGGCACCGGGGAGCTGTTTTTT
TRBV5-4	TRBJ1-2	TRBD1	.	CASSPGTGFVSYGYTF	TGTGCCAGCAGCCCCGGGACAGGGTTTGTGAGCTATGGCTACACCTTC
TRBV11-2	TRBJ1-1	.	few	CASSSGSEAFF	TGTGCCAGCAGCTCGGGGTCCGAGGCTTTCTTT
TRBV6-5	TRBJ1-2	.	.	CASSYQEDLGGYTF	TGTGCCAGCAGTTATCAAGAGGATTTGGGTGGCTACACCTTC
TRBV18	TRBJ1-1	.	.	CASSPDSFGAFF	TGTGCCAGCTCACCCGACAGTTTCGGAGCTTTCTTT
TRBV18	TRBJ1-1	TRBD1	.	CASSPPGQLNTEAFF	TGTGCCAGCTCACCACCGGGACAGCTGAACACTGAAGCTTTCTTT
TRBV6-1	TRBJ1-1	TRBD1	.	CASSEAGGKWNTEAFF	TGTGCCAGCAGTGAAGCAGGGGGCAAGTGGAACACTGAAGCTTTCTTT
TRBV30	TRBJ1-3	.	.	CAWGNRAPLSGNTIYF	TGTGCCTGGGGAAACAGGGCCCCCCTCTCTGGAAACACCATATATTTT
TRBV30	TRBJ1-3	TRBD1	.	CAWSWNRGAGNTIYF	TGTGCCTGGAGTTGGAACAGGGGAGCCGGAAACACCATATATTTT
TRBV19	TRBJ2-3	TRBD1	.	CASSTRTGADTQYF	TGTGCCAGTAGTACCCGGACAGGGGCGGATACGCAGTATTTT
TRBV7-7	TRBJ2-1	.	.	CASSLGGAEHNEQFF	TGTGCTAGCAGCCTGGGTGGGGCGGAACACAATGAGCAGTTCTTC
TRBV7-9	TRBJ2-6	.	once	CASSLSLGGVGANVLTF	TGTGCCAGCAGCTTATCCTTAGGGGGAGTTGGGGCCAACGTCCTGACTTTC
TRBV30	TRBJ2-1	.	.	CAWSGTRGGGEQFF	TGTGCCTGGAGTGGTACCCGTGGGGGAGGTGAGCAGTTCTTC
TRBV7-8	TRBJ1-1	.	.	CASSLAGAEAEAFF	TGTGCCAGCAGCTTAGCGGGGGCTGAGGCTGAAGCTTTCTTT
TRBV6-5	TRBJ2-7	.	.	CATGDRSYEQYF	TGTGCCACGGGGGACCGATCCTACGAGCAGTACTTC
TRBV27	TRBJ1-3	TRBD1	.	CASSLNRGGNTIYF	TGTGCCAGCAGTTTAAACAGGGGTGGAAACACCATATATTTT
TRBV5-1	TRBJ2-5	.	.	CASSLRRQETQYF	TGCGCCAGCAGCTTACGGCGGCAAGAGACCCAGTACTTC